This TCR beta chain was identified in a study of blood T cell repertoires in COVID-19 (dated by TCRdb to about 2020). With respect to the entire study: Collaborator samples came from the United States, Italy and Spain and covered acute and convalescent phases of COVID-19. The material from the prospective study consisted of cDNA or gDNA derived from T cells, B-cell-depleted T cells, or PBMCs. The dataset comprised deeply sampled blood TCRbeta repertoires from subjects exposed to, actively infected with, or recovered from COVID-19. The repertoires were released in a freely available public database intended as a resource for research on the immune response to SARS-CoV-2. Samples came from the ongoing ImmuneRACE study (first 160 participants) plus 1,254 subjects from 6 global collaborators. Nearly every sample came with metadata listing a de-identified subject ID, COVID-19 status, age in years and sex. Where available, HLA class I and class II types were taken from metadata supplied by the sample provider and were not determined by assay-based typing.

V gives up 0 bases and J gives up 4 bases, and the segment between their germline ends measures 16 bases. Based on the germline V gene, the CDR1 and CDR2 sequences are MNHEY and SVGEGT. The CDR3 spans 16 residues, from the cysteine through the phenylalanine. Of all the DNA, just the CDR3 is kept, 48 bases in frame from base 1. One collaborating source in Seattle enrolled patients during active infection and followed them longitudinally through the course of disease. Whole blood was collected in K2EDTA tubes by collaborating institutions according to the institutions' own protocols. For TCRbeta analysis, collaborator samples were shipped as frozen whole blood, as isolated PBMCs, or as DNA extracted from either sample type. What the work shows at the level of the full study, not this receptor alone: The quantity of clinical and demographic metadata differed by source and by participant and was supplied without curation.

On this clone itself: Its antigen specificity is not known. Per-base quality was not reported, and no clone a single base away is much larger than it.

TCRbeta CDR3 regions were amplified from genomic DNA by means of the immunoSEQ Assay, a bias-controlled multiplex PCR. Under the source paper's analysis protocol: Within the assay, amplification of reference gene primers was used to estimate how many nucleated cells each sample contained. To quantify the absolute abundance of each unique TCRbeta CDR3 rearrangement, sequence reads were collapsed and filtered. For each sample, productive Simpson clonality was calculated as the square root of Simpson's diversity index over productive rearrangements. Entries here come from immuneACCESS through TCRdb and include only in-frame sequences with V and J called. Some clones fail to appear in such tables; in the studies checked, an unresolved V gene covers under half of the shortfall, and the cause of the remainder is unknown. V and J calls and clone size follow that table, whereas D and trimming were derived from the DNA. The sample table shows some 240,000 clones, and 80% to 85% are seen once. 5.2% of the sample lies in the top ten.

The sample was peripheral blood. The source is a woman in her 70s with COVID-19, enrolled during active disease. The rearrangement combines TRBV6-2 or TRBV6-3 with TRBJ2-7; the best D guess is TRBD2, with 6 bases matching. The CDR3 corresponds to CASSYSFGTGGYEQYF. The DNA sequence is as follows: TGTGCCAGCAGTTACTCGTTCGGGACTGGGGGTTACGAGCAGTACTTC.